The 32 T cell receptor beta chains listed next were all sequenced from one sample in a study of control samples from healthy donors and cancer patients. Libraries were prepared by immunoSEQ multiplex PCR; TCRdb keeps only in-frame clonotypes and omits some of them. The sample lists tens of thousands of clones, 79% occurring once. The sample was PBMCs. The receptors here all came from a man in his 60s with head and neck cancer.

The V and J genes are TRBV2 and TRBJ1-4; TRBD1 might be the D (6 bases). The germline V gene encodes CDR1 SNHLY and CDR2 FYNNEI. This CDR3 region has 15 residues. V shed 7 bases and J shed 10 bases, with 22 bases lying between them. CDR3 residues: CASTSSGTTSGKLFF. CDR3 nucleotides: TGTGCCAGCACATCCTCCGGGACAACAAGCGGAAAACTGTTTTTT.

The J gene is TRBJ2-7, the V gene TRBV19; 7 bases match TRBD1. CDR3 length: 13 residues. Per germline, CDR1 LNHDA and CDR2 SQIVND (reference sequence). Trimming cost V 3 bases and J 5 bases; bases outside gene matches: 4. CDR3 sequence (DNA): TGTGCCAGTAGTATGGTCAGGGGGAACGAGCAGTACTTC. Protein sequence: CASSMVRGNEQYF.

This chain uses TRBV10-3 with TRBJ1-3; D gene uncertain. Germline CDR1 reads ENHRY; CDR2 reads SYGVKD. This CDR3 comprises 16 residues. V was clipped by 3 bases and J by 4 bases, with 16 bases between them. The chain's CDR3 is CAISDLIHSQGNTIYF. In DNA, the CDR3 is TGTGCCATCAGTGATTTAATCCATTCACAGGGAAACACCATATATTTT.

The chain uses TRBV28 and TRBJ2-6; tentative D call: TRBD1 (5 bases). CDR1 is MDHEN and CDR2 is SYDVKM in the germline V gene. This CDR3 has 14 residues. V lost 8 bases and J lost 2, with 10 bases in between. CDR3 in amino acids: CASYAGTGANVLTF. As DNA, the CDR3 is TGTGCCAGCTATGCAGGGACTGGGGCCAACGTCCTGACTTTC. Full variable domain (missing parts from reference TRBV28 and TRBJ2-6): DVKVTQSSRYLVKRTGEKVFLECVQDMDHENMFWYRQDPGLGLRLIYFSYDVKMKEKGDIPEGYSVSREKKERFSLILESASTNQTSMYLCASYAGTGANVLTFGAGSRLTVL.

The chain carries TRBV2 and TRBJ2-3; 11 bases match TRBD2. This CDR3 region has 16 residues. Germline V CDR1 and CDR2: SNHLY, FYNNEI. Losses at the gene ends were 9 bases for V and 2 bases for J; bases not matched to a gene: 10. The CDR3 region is CASAPGLAGITDTQYF. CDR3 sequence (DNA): TGTGCCAGTGCACCCGGACTAGCGGGCATCACAGATACGCAGTATTTT.

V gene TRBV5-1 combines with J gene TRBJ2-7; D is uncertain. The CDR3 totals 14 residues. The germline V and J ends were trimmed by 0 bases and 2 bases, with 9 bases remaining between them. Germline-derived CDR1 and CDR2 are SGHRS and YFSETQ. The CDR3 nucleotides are TGCGCCAGCAGCTTGGTGGTCCAGCCCTACGAGCAGTACTTC. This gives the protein CASSLVVQPYEQYF. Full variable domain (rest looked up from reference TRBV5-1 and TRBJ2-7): KAGVTQTPRYLIKTRGQQVTLSCSPISGHRSVSWYQQTPGQGLQFLFEYFSETQRNKGNFPGRFSGRQFSNSRSEMNVSTLELGDSALYLCASSLVVQPYEQYFGPGTRLTVT.

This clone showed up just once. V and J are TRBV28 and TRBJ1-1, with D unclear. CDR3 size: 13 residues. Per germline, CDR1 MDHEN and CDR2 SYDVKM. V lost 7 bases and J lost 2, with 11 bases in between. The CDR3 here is CASITAINTEAFF. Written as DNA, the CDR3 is TGTGCCAGCATAACAGCTATCAACACTGAAGCTTTCTTT.

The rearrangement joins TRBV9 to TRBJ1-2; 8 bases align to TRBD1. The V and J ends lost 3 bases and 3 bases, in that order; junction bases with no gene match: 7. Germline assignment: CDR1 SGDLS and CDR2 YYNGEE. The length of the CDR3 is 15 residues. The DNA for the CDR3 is TGTGCCAGCAGCGGCCGGGACAGGACCTACTATGGCTACACCTTC. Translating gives CASSGRDRTYYGYTF. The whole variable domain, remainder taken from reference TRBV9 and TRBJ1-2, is DSGVTQTPKHLITATGQRVTLRCSPRSGDLSVYWYQQSLDQGLQFLIQYYNGEERAKGNILERFSAQQFPDLHSELNLSSLELGDSALYFCASSGRDRTYYGYTFGSGTRLTVV.

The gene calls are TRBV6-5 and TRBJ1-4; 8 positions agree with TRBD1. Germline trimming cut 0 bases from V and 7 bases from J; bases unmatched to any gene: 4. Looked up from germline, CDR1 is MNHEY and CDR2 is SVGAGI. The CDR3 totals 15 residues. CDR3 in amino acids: CASSYSQGASEKLFF. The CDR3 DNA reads TGTGCCAGCAGTTACTCTCAGGGGGCTAGTGAAAAACTGTTTTTT.

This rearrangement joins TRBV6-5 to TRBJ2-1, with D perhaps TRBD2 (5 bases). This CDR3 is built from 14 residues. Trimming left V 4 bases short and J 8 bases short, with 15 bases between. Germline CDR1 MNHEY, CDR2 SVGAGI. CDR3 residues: CASSSRAAGDEQFF. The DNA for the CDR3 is TGTGCCAGCAGTTCGAGGGCGGCGGGCGATGAGCAGTTCTTC.

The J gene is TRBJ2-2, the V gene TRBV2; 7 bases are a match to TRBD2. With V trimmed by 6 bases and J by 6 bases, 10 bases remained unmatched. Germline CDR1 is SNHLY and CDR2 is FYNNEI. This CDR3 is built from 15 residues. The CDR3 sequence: CASSQDGLVSGELFF. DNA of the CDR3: TGTGCCAGCAGCCAAGACGGACTAGTGTCCGGGGAGCTGTTTTTT.

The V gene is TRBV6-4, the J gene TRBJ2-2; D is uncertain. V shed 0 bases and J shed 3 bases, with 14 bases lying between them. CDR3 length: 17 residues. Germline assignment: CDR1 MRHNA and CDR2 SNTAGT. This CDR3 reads CASSDSTGNSDTGELFF. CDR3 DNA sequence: TGTGCCAGCAGTGACTCGACCGGTAACAGCGACACCGGGGAGCTGTTTTTT.

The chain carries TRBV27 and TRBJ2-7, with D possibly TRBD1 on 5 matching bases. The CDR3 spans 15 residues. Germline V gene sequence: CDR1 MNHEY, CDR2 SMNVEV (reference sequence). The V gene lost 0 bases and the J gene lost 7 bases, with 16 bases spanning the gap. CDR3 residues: CASSLSPDTVLEQYF. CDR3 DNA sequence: TGTGCCAGCAGTTTATCTCCGGACACGGTGCTGGAGCAGTACTTC.

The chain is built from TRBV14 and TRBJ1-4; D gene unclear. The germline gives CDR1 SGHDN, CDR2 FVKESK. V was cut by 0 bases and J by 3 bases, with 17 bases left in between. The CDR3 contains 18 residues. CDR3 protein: CASSQDSGGRGANEKLFF. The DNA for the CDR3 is TGTGCCAGCAGCCAAGACTCCGGCGGGAGAGGAGCTAATGAAAAACTGTTTTTT.

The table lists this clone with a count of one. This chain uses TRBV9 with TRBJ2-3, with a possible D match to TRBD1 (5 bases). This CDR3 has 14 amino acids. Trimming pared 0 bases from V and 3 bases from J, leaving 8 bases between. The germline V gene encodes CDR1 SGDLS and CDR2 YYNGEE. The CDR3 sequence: CASSVGAGTDTQYF. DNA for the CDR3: TGTGCCAGCAGCGTAGGGGCAGGGACAGATACGCAGTATTTT.

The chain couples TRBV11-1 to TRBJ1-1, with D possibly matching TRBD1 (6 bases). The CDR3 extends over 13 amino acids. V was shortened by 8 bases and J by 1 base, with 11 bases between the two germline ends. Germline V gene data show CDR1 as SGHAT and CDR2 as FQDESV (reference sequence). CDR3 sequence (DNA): TGTGCCAGCGCTGGGGGCAGGAACACTGAAGCTTTCTTT. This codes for CASAGGRNTEAFF.

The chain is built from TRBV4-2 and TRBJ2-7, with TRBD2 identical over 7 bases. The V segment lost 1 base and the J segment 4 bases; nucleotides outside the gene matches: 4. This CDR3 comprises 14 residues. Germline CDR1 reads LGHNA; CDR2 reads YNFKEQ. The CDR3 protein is CASSQAAGRYEQYF. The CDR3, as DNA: TGTGCCAGCAGCCAAGCAGCGGGACGGTACGAGCAGTACTTC.

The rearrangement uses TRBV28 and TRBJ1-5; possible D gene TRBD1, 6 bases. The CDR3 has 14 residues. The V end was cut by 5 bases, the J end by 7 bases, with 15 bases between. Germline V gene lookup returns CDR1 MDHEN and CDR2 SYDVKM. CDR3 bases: TGTGCCAGCAGTCTCGGGGGGGGCCGCCAGCCCCAGCATTTT. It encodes CASSLGGGRQPQHF.

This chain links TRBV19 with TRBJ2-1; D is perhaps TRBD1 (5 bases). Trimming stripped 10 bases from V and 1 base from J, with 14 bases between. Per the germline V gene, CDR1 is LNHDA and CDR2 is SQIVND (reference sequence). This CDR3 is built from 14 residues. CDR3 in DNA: TGTGCCACCAGGGCTGGGGTTTCCTACAATGAGCAGTTCTTC. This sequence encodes CATRAGVSYNEQFF. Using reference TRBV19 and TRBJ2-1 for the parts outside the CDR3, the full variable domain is DGGITQSPKYLFRKEGQNVTLSCEQNLNHDAMYWYRQDPGQGLRLIYYSQIVNDFQKGDIAEGYSVSREKKESFPLTVTSAQKNPTAFYLCATRAGVSYNEQFFGPGTRLTVL.

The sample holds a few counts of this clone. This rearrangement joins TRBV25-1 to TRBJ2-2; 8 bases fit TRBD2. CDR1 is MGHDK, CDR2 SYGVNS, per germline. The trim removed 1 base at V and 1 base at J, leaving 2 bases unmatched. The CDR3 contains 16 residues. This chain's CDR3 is CASSESGGLNTGELFF. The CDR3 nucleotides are TGTGCCAGCAGTGAATCGGGGGGGCTGAACACCGGGGAGCTGTTTTTT.

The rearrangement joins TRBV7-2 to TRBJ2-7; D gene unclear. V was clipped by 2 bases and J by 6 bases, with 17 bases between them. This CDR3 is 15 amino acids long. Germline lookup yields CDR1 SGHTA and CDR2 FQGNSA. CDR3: CASSLWGPSLGEQYF. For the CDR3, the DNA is TGTGCCAGCAGCTTATGGGGTCCAAGCCTCGGCGAGCAGTACTTC.

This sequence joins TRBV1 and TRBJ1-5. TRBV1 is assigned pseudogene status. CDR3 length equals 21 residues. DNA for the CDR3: TGCACCAGCAGCCAAAAACTAAGGGATAGGGCAGGCCGTCGTAGTAATCAGCCCCAGCATTTT. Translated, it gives CTSSQKLRDRAGRRSNQPQHF.

CDR3 bases: TGTGCCAGCAGCCCGACGTCAGATACGCAGTATTTT. Protein product: CASSPTSDTQYF. The J gene is TRBJ2-3, the V gene TRBV27; D is undetermined. CDR1 and CDR2 from the germline V gene are MNHEY and SMNVEV (reference sequence). The CDR3 extends over 12 amino acids. Trimming removed 6 bases from V and 4 bases from J, with 8 bases in between.

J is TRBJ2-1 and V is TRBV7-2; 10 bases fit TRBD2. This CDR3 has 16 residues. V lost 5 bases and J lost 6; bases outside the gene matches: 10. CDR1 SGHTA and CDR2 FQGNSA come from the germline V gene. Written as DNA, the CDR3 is TGTGCCAGCAGCCCACGGGGGGTAGCGGGAGGCAATGAGCAGTTCTTC. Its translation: CASSPRGVAGGNEQFF.

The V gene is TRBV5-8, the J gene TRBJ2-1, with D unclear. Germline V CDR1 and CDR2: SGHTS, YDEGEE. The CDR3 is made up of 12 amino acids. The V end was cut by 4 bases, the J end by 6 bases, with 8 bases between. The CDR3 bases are TGTGCCAGCAGCCGAAGGGTCAATGAGCAGTTCTTC. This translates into CASSRRVNEQFF.

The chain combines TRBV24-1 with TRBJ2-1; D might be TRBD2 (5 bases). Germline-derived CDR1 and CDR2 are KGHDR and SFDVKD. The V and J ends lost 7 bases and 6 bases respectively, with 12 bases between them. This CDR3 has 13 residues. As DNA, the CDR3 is TGTGCCACCAGAGGGCCTGGAGGCAATGAGCAGTTCTTC. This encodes CATRGPGGNEQFF.

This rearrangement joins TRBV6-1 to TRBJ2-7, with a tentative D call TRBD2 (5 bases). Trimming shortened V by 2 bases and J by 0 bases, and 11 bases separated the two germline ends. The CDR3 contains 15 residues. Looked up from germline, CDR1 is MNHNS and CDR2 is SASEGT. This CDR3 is CASSELSGSSYEQYF. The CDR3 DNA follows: TGTGCCAGCAGTGAACTAAGTGGGAGCTCCTACGAGCAGTACTTC.

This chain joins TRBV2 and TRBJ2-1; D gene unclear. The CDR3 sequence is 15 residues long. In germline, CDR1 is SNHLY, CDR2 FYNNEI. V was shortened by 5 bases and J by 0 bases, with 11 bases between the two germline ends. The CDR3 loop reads CASSLDLPSYNEQFF. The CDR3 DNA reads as TGTGCCAGCAGTCTGGACCTCCCCTCCTACAATGAGCAGTTCTTC. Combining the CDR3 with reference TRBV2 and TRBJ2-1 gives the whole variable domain EPEVTQTPSHQVTQMGQEVILRCVPISNHLYFYWYRQILGQKVEFLVSFYNNEISEKSEIFDDQFSVERPDGSNFTLKIRSTKLEDSAMYFCASSLDLPSYNEQFFGPGTRLTVL.

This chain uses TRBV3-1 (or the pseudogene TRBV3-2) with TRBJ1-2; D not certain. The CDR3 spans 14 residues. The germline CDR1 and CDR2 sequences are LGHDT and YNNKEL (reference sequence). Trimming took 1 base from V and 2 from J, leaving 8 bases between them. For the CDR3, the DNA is TGTGCCAGCAGCCAAGGTGCTACGAACTATGGCTACACCTTC. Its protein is CASSQGATNYGYTF.

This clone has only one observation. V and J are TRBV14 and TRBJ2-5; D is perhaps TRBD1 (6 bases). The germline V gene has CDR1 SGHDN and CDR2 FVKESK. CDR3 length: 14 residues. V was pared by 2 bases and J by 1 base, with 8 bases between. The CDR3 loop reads CASSQNRAQETQYF. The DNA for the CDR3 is TGTGCCAGCAGCCAAAACAGGGCCCAAGAGACCCAGTACTTC.

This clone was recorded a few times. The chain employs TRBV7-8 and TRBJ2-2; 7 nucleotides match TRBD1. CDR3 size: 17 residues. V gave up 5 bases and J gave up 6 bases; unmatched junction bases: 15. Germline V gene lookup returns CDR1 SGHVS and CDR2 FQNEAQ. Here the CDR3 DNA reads TGTGCCAGCAGCCCCCTCCCGCAAGGGGGCAGGTCCGGGGAGCTGTTTTTT. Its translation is CASSPLPQGGRSGELFF.

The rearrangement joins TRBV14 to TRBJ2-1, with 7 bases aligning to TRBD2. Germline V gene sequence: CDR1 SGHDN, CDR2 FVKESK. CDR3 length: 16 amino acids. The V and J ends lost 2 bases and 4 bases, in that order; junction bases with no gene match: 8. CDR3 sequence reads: CASSQWKASGYNEQFF. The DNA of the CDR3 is TGTGCCAGCAGCCAATGGAAGGCTAGCGGATACAATGAGCAGTTCTTC.